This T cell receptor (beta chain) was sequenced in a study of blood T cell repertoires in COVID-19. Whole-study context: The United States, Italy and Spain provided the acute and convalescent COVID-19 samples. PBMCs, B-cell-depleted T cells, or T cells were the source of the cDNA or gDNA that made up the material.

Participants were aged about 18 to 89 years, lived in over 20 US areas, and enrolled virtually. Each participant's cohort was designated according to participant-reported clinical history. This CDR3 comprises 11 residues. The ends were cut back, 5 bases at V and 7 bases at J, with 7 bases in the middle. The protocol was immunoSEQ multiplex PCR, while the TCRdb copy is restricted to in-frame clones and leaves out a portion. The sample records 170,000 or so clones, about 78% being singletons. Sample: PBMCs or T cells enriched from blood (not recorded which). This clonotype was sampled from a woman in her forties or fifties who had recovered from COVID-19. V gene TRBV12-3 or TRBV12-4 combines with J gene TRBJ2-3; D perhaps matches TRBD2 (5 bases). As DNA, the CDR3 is TGTGCCAGCAGTGAGGGATATACGCAGTATTTT. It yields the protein CASSEGYTQYF.